The source of this TCR beta chain is a study of T cells after yellow fever vaccination. Study conclusions and caveats: Weaker, the secondary response peaked sooner, at day 5 versus 15. Clones from primary vaccination mostly reappeared after the booster (around 96% CD4, just over 85% CD8).

As concerns this clonotype: Its specificity is not known.

The study made its TCR cDNA through 5'RACE template switching. That step introduced a universal primer site along with UMIs. TCRdb used MiXCR to reprocess the 5' RACE reads, holding one entry per CDR3 protein. Of approximately 170,000 distinct CDR3 sequences in the sample, more than 9.5% were seen once. V was pared by 5 bases and J by 5 bases, with 18 bases between. The CDR3 is 15 residues long. Per the germline V gene, CDR1 is SSHAT and CDR2 is FNYEAQ (reference sequence). The chain is built from TRBV7-7 and TRBJ2-5; D is possibly TRBD1 (5 bases). Sequencing was performed on CD8+ T cells sorted from PBMCs, taken 15 days after the yellow fever booster vaccination. The source of this sequence is a man between 18 and 29 years old who received the YFV17D yellow fever vaccine. This chain's CDR3 is CASSPSKGSLETQYF. In DNA, the CDR3 is TGTGCCAGCAGCCCTAGTAAGGGGTCCTTGGAGACCCAGTACTTC.